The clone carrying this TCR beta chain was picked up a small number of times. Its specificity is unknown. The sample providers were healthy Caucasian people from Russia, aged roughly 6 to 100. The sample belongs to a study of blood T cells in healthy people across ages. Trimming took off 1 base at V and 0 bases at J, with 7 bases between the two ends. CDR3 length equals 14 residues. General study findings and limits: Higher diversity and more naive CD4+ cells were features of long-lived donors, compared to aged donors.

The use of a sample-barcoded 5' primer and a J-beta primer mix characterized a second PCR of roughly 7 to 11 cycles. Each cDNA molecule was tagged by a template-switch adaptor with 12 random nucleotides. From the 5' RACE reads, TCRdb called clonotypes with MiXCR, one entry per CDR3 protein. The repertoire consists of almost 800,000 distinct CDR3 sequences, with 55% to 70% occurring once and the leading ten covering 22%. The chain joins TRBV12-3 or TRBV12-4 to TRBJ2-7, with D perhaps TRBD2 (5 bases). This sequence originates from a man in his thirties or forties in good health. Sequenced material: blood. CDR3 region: CASSLERDSYEQYF. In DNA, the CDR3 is TGTGCCAGCAGTTTAGAACGGGACTCCTACGAGCAGTACTTC.